These T cell receptor beta chains were read from a single sample in a study of blood T cells in healthy people across ages. TCRdb ran MiXCR on the 5' RACE reads and lists one entry per CDR3 protein. The profile shows about 510,000 distinct CDR3 sequences, roughly a quarter of them singletons. These data also featured in a second study, about T cells of mothers and their children.

Material: blood. These receptors all stem from a boy aged 2 to 9 in good health. The CDR3 runs from the conserved cysteine through the conserved F or W. Each record gives: clone size, V gene, J gene, D gene, CDR3 DNA, CDR3 protein. A D gene is named only where the DNA matches it firmly. Size is omitted from some rows. Given values are once, few, many or a class for expanded clones.

clone_size: .; v_call: TRBV6-5; j_call: TRBJ1-1; d_call: .; cdr3_nt: TGTGCCAGCAGTCCTCCGGGCTACAACACTGAAGCTTTCTTT; cdr3_aa: CASSPPGYNTEAFF
clone_size: few; v_call: TRBV7-9; j_call: TRBJ1-1; d_call: .; cdr3_nt: TGTGCCAGCAGCTTCCTCCCCCTGGGGGCCTGGTTGGACACTGAAGCTTTCTTT; cdr3_aa: CASSFLPLGAWLDTEAFF
clone_size: .; v_call: TRBV6-6; j_call: TRBJ1-1; d_call: .; cdr3_nt: TGTGCCAGCACCTCTAGTTGGGGAGGTGTGAACACTGAAGCTTTCTTT; cdr3_aa: CASTSSWGGVNTEAFF
clone_size: .; v_call: TRBV6-5; j_call: TRBJ2-5; d_call: .; cdr3_nt: TGTGCCAGCGGGCCGGGAAGGACCAGAGAAGAGACCCAGTACTTC; cdr3_aa: CASGPGRTREETQYF
clone_size: .; v_call: TRBV12-5; j_call: TRBJ1-1; d_call: TRBD1; cdr3_nt: TGTGCTAGTGGTTTGTATCGGACAGGGAACACTGAAGCTTTCTTT; cdr3_aa: CASGLYRTGNTEAFF
clone_size: few; v_call: TRBV5-1; j_call: TRBJ2-1; d_call: TRBD2; cdr3_nt: TGCGCCAGCAGCCCGCCGGGACTAGCGGGGATTCACAATGAGCAGTTCTTC; cdr3_aa: CASSPPGLAGIHNEQFF
clone_size: few; v_call: TRBV10-2; j_call: TRBJ1-2; d_call: .; cdr3_nt: TGCGCCAGCAGTGTGGACATTCTCTATGGCTACACCTTC; cdr3_aa: CASSVDILYGYTF
clone_size: few; v_call: TRBV5-1; j_call: TRBJ2-5; d_call: .; cdr3_nt: TGCGCCATCATAACCCAGTACTTC; cdr3_aa: CAIITQYF
clone_size: many; v_call: TRBV5-1; j_call: TRBJ2-5; d_call: .; cdr3_nt: TGCGCCAGCAGCTTGGCCAGCAGGGCAGAGACCCAGTACTTC; cdr3_aa: CASSLASRAETQYF
clone_size: few; v_call: TRBV29-1; j_call: TRBJ2-3; d_call: .; cdr3_nt: TGCAGCGTTGGCCCCTCTCTACTAGCTAGCACAGATACGCAGTATTTT; cdr3_aa: CSVGPSLLASTDTQYF
clone_size: .; v_call: TRBV5-1; j_call: TRBJ2-3; d_call: .; cdr3_nt: TGCGCCAGCATGGGGTTGGCAGATACGCAGTATTTT; cdr3_aa: CASMGLADTQYF
clone_size: .; v_call: TRBV7-2; j_call: TRBJ2-1; d_call: .; cdr3_nt: TGTGCCAGCAGCCTGGATTCCCGTCTCAGCTCCTACAATGAGCAGTTCTTC; cdr3_aa: CASSLDSRLSSYNEQFF
clone_size: many; v_call: TRBV6-2/TRBV6-3; j_call: TRBJ2-3; d_call: .; cdr3_nt: TGTGCCAGCAGTTACCCCTCCCCTAGCGTGTATTTT; cdr3_aa: CASSYPSPSVYF